This T cell receptor (beta chain) was recorded in a study of blood T cell repertoires in COVID-19. Germline CDR1 is SGHDT and CDR2 is YYEEEE. This CDR3 contains 13 residues. The V end lost 1 base, the J end lost 5 bases, and 10 bases lay between the germline ends. Assay: immunoSEQ multiplex PCR; the TCRdb copy retains only in-frame clones and omits some. This sample has about 250,000 clones, with roughly 80% found just once. Sequencing input: peripheral blood. The chain employs TRBV5-6 and TRBJ2-7, with D perhaps TRBD2 (5 bases). The clonotype originates from an elderly man with acute or convalescent COVID-19. The CDR3 bases are TGTGCCAGCAGCTTGCTCTCGGGAAACGAGCAGTACTTC. Translated, it gives CASSLLSGNEQYF.